In this sample, the clone carrying this T cell receptor beta chain turned up a few times. Trimming removed 9 bases at V and 4 bases at J, with 14 bases between. There are 13 residues in the CDR3. Per the germline V gene, CDR1 is LNHDA and CDR2 is SQIVND (reference sequence). These data come from a study of read filtering for tumor transcriptome and immune sequencing. Molecular barcoded adaptors covering alpha/delta and beta/gamma chains were used on about 390 ng RNA. TCRdb reprocessed the reads with MiXCR, giving one entry per CDR3 protein. The sample consists of about 48,000 distinct CDR3 sequences, roughly 19% of them appearing once.

The sequenced sample was a population of CD138-negative cells sorted from bone marrow. The sequence came from a donor at least 40 years old with multiple myeloma. The J gene is TRBJ2-3, the V gene TRBV19, with D maybe TRBD2 (7 bases). The CDR3 sequence is CASCEGGADTQYF. Written as DNA, the CDR3 is TGTGCCAGCTGTGAAGGGGGGGCAGATACGCAGTATTTT.